This T cell receptor beta chain was captured in a study of cytomegalovirus exposure and HLA in healthy donors. Trimming took off 7 bases at V and 10 bases at J, with 20 bases between the two ends. The V gene's germline CDR1 is SEHNR and CDR2 FQNEAQ (reference sequence). This CDR3 has 15 amino acids. Primers for the PCR totalled 60 Vbeta and 13 Jbeta. This table comes from immunoSEQ multiplex PCR, and its TCRdb copy is limited to in-frame clones, with some not included. The sample gives 110,000 or so clones, approximately 8% of which show up once; 6% to 7.5% is in the top ten. At the time of sampling, donors were nominally healthy, though unrecorded immune exposures were likely. Study results and limitations: Follow-up analysis later connected one missense variant in DCLRE1C with trimming of TCR beta V- and J-genes. Based on reports, TCR beta sequences accurately predicted HLA-A and HLA-B alleles for most subjects. Another analysis was done later, and it associated 17,000 or so TCR beta sequences with HLA alleles at 0.05 false discovery rate.

To note about this clone: What it binds is not known.

The chain uses TRBV7-9 and TRBJ1-6, with D possibly TRBD1 on 5 matching bases. The TCR was taken from a woman between 40 and 55 years old in good health and CMV-seropositive. Sequenced: PBMCs. The CDR3 bases are TGTGCCAGCATGCCCTGGCAGGGCGAAGGATCACCCCTCCACTTT. Translation gives CASMPWQGEGSPLHF.